This T cell receptor beta chain came from a study of memory CD4+ T cells and cytomegalovirus serostatus (dated by TCRdb to the late 2010s). Background on the whole study: The roughly 35 healthy Belgian adults in the cohort included 9 who were CMV seropositive and around 25 who were CMV seronegative. To replicate a published TCR-based CMV serostatus classifier, the researchers sequenced the CD4+ memory TCRbeta repertoires of a Belgian cohort whose cytomegalovirus serostatus was known.

Single viable CD3+CD4+CD8-CD45RO+ cells were sorted as memory CD4+ T cells on a FACSAria II. CMV serostatus was assessed using a Roche Elecsys assay, by which serum IgG against CMV pp150, pp28, p38 and p52 was detected. Following thawing, total CD4+ T cells were enriched through positive selection using CD4 magnetic microbeads. The samples came from a separate study whose specific focus was interrogating the CD4+ T cell memory repertoire. Peripheral blood mononuclear cells were isolated and cryopreserved following standard operating procedures; serum was stored at -80 °C. Staining used CD3-PerCP (BW264/56), CD4-APC (RPA-T4), CD45RO-PE (UCHT1) and CD8-Pacific Orange (3B5) antibodies, with Sytox blue excluding non-viable cells. The Quick-DNA Microprep Kit was used to extract genomic DNA from the sorted cells. TCRbeta DNA was amplified with the immunoSEQ hsTCRbeta kit following the manufacturer's protocol. TCRbeta libraries were sequenced on an Illumina MiSeq instrument. The study's processing was this. Once out-of-frame sequences had been removed, 2,204,828 distinct TCRbeta sequences were left, which works out to an average of around 67,000 per individual. Each individual was scored by the count of 150 to 200 previously reported CMV-associated TCRbeta sequences and the total productive distinct TCRbeta count. A beta-binomial model was reimplemented in Python, and random forests from scikit-learn, run with default parameters, were trained on data from the US cohort. On the Belgian cohort, classifier performance was reported as the median AUC, along with percentile confidence intervals, across 10,000 bootstrap iterations. This immuneACCESS table, as held by TCRdb, lists in-frame sequences with V and J called but not all clones. Of the missing ones, under half trace to an unresolved V gene in checked studies; the others have no known cause. The V and J calls and clone size come from that table; D and trimming were worked out from the DNA. The sample records around 57,000 clones, around 80% of which are singletons. Less than 0.6% of the sample goes to the ten largest clones.

This clone turned up a few times. Its antigen is currently not known. Base qualities were left out, and no much larger clone turns up one base away. What the authors observed across the whole study: Only CD4+CD45RO+ memory cells were sequenced, in contrast to the original study, which included naive and memory CD4+ and CD8+ populations. CMV serostatus prediction reached a median bootstrapped AUC of roughly 0.96 with the original framework and 0.91 with a US-trained random forest. The results were interpreted as suggesting that the CMV-associated TCR signature is largely present in the CD4+ memory repertoire. Of under 200 previously reported CMV-associated TCRbeta sequences, about 68 appeared in the CD4+ memory repertoires, each in one to five individuals. On the Belgian cohort, the classifier built on the original framework reached a median bootstrapped AUC of about 0.95, with a 95% CI of 0.76-1.00.

Material for sequencing was memory CD4+ T cells from blood. The source is an adult in good health and CMV-seronegative. Some clones in this sample may be carry-over from other donors' samples.

The encoded CDR3 is CASSESAHTGELFF. The DNA is as follows: TGTGCCAGCAGTGAATCGGCTCACACCGGGGAGCTGTTTTTT. The receptor chain draws on TRBV25-1 and TRBJ2-2, with the D gene too uncertain to name. Trimming removed 1 base from V and 3 bases from J, leaving 6 bases between the germline ends. The CDR3 has 14 amino acids, counting the end cysteine and phenylalanine. CDR3 DNA only is kept here, 42 bases in frame from base 1. From the germline V gene, CDR1 is MGHDK and CDR2 is SYGVNS.